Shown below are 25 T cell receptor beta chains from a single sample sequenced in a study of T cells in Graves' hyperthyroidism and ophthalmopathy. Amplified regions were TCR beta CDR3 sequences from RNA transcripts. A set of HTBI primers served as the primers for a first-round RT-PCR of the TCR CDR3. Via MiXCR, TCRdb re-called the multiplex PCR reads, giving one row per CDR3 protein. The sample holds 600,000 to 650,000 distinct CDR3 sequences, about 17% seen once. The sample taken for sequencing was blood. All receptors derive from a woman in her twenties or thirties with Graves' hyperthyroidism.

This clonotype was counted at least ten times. The CDR3 loop reads CASSFDAPGQGDEQYF. DNA for the CDR3: TGTGCCAGCAGTTTCGACGCACCGGGACAGGGCGACGAGCAGTACTTC. This chain links TRBV12-3 or TRBV12-4 with TRBJ2-7; 9 bases are shared with TRBD1. V dropped 3 bases and J dropped 5; count of bases not matched to a gene: 11. The CDR3 is 16 residues long.

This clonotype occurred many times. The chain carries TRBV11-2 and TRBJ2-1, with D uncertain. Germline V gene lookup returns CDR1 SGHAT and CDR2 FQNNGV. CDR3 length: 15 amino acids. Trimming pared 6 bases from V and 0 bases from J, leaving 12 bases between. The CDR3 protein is CASRAIHGSYNEQFF. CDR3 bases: TGTGCCAGCAGGGCAATCCACGGCTCCTACAATGAGCAGTTCTTC.

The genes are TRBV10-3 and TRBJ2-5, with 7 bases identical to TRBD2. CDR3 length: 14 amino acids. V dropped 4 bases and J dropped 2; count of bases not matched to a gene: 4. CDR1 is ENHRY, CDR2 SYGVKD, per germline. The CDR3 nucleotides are TGTGCCATCAGTGTGCGGGGAGGGCAAGAGACCCAGTACTTC. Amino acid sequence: CAISVRGGQETQYF.

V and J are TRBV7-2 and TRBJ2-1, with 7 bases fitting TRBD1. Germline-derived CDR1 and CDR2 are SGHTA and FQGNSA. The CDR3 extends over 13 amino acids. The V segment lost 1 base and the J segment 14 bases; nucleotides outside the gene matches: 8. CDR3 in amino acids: CASSLDQDRSEFF. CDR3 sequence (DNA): TGTGCCAGCAGCTTAGATCAGGACAGGAGTGAGTTCTTC.

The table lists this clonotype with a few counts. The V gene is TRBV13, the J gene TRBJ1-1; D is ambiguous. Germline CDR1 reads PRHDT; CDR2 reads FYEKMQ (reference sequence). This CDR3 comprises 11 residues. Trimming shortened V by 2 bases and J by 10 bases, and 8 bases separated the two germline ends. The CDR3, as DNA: TGTGCCAGCAGCTTATCAGGAGGAGCTTTCTTT. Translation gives CASSLSGGAFF.

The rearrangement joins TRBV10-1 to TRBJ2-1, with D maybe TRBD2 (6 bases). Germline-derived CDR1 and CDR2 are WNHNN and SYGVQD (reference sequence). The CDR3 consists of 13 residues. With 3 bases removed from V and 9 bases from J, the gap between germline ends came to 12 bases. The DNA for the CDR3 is TGCGCCAGCAGTGACCTGACTAGTTCTGAGCAGTTCTTC. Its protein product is CASSDLTSSEQFF.

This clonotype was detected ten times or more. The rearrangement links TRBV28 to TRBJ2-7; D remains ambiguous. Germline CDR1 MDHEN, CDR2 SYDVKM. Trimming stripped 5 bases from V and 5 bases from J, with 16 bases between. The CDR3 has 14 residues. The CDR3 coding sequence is TGTGCCAGCAGTAGTAGGGCAGAAGGGAACGAGCAGTACTTC. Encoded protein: CASSSRAEGNEQYF. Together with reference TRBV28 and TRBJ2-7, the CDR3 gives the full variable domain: DVKVTQSSRYLVKRTGEKVFLECVQDMDHENMFWYRQDPGLGLRLIYFSYDVKMKEKGDIPEGYSVSREKKERFSLILESASTNQTSMYLCASSSRAEGNEQYFGPGTRLTVT.

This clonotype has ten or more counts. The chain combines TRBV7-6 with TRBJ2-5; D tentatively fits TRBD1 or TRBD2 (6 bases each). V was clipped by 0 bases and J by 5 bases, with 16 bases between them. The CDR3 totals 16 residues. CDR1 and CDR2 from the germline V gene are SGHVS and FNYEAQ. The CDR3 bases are TGTGCCAGCAGCTTAGCGCCGGGACGGGGGCGCGAGACCCAGTACTTC. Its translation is CASSLAPGRGRETQYF.

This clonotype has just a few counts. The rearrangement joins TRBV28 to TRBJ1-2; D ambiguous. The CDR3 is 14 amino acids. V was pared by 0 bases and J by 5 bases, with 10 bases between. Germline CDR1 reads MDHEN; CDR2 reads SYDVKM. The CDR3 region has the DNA TGTGCCAGCAGTTTATGGGGCACTTCTTATGGCTACACCTTC. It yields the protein CASSLWGTSYGYTF.

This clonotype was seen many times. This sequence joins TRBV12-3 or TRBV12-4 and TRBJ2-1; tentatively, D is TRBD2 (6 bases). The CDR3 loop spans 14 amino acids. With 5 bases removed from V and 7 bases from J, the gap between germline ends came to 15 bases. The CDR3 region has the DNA TGTGCCAGCAGTCCGGGGGACGGTCTAAATGAGCAGTTCTTC. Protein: CASSPGDGLNEQFF.

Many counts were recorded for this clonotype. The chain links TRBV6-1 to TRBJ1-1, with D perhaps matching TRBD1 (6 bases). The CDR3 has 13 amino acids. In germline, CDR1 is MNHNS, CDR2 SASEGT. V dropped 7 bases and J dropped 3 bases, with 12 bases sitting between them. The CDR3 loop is CASKGVGDTEAFF. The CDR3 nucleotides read TGTGCCAGCAAGGGGGTGGGGGACACTGAAGCTTTCTTT.

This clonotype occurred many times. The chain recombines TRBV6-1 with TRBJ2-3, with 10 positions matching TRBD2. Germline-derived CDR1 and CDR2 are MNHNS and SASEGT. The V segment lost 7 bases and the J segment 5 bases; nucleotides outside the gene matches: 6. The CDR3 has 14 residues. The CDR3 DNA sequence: TGTGCCAGCACGCCGATAGCGGGAGGAGATACGCAGTATTTT. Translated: CASTPIAGGDTQYF.

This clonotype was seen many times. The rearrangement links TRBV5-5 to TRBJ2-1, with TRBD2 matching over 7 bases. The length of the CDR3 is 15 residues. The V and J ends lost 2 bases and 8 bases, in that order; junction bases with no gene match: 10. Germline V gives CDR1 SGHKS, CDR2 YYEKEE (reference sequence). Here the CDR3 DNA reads TGTGCCAGCAGCTTAAGCCCCGCGGGAGTAGATGAGCAGTTCTTC. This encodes CASSLSPAGVDEQFF.

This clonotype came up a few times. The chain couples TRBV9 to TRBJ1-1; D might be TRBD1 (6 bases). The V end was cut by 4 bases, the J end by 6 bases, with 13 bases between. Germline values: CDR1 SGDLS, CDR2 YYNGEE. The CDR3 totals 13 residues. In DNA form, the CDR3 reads TGTGCCAGCAGCCCCACAGGGTGGCCTGAAGCTTTCTTT. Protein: CASSPTGWPEAFF. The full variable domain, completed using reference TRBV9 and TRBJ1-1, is DSGVTQTPKHLITATGQRVTLRCSPRSGDLSVYWYQQSLDQGLQFLIQYYNGEERAKGNILERFSAQQFPDLHSELNLSSLELGDSALYFCASSPTGWPEAFFGQGTRLTVV.

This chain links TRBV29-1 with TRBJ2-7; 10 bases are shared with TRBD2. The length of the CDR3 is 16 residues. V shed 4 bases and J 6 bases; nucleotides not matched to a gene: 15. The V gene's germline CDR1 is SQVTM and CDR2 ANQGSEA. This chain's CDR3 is CSVVVNSGRYSSEQYF. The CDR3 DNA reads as TGCAGCGTTGTGGTTAATAGCGGGAGGTATTCGAGCGAGCAGTACTTC.

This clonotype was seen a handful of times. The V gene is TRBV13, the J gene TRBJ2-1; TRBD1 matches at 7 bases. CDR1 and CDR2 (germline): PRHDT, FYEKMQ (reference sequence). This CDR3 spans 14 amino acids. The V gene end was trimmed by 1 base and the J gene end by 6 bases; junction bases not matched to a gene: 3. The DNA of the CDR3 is TGTGCCAGCAGCTTAGTTACAGGGGCCAATGAGCAGTTCTTC. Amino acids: CASSLVTGANEQFF.

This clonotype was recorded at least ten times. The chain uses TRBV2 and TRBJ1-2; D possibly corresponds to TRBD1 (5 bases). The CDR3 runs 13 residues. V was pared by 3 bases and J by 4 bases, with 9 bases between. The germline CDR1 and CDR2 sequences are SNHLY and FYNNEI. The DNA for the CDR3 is TGTGCCAGCAGTGACTTTGGGGGCTATGGCTACACCTTC. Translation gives CASSDFGGYGYTF.

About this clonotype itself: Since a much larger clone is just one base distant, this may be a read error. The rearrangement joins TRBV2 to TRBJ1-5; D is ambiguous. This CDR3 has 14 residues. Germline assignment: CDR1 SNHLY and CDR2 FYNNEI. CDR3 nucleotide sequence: TGTGCCAGCAGAAGGGTCTTTAGCAATCAGCCCCTGCATTTT. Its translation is CASRRVFSNQPLHF.

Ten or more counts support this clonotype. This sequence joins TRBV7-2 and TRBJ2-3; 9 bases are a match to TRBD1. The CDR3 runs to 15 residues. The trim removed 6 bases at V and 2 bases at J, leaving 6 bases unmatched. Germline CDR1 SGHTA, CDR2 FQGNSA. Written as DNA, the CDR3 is TGTGCCAGCAGTAGAGGGACAGGGCCCACAGATACGCAGTATTTT. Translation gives CASSRGTGPTDTQYF. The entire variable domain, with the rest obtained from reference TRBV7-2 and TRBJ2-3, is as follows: GAGVSQSPSNKVTEKGKDVELRCDPISGHTALYWYRQSLGQGLEFLIYFQGNSAPDKSGLPSDRFSAERTGGSVSTLTIQRTQQEDSAVYLCASSRGTGPTDTQYFGPGTRLTVL.

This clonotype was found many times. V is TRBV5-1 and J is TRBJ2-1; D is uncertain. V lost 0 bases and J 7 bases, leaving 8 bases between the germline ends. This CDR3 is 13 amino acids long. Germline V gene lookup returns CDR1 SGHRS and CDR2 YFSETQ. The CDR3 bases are TGCGCCAGCAGCTTGGTAGTCGATAATGAGCAGTTCTTC. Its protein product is CASSLVVDNEQFF.

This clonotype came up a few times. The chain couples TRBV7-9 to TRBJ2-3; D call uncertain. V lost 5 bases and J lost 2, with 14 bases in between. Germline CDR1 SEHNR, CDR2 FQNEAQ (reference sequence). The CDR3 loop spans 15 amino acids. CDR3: CASSHGDGFTDTQYF. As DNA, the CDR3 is TGTGCCAGCAGCCACGGTGACGGTTTCACAGATACGCAGTATTTT. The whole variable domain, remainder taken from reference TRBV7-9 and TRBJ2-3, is DTGVSQNPRHKITKRGQNVTFRCDPISEHNRLYWYRQTLGQGPEFLTYFQNEAQLEKSRLLSDRFSAERPKGSFSTLEIQRTEQGDSAMYLCASSHGDGFTDTQYFGPGTRLTVL.

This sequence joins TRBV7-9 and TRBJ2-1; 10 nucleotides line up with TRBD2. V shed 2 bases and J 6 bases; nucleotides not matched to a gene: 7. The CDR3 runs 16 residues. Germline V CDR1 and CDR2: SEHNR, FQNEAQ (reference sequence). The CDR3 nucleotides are TGTGCCAGCAGCTTAACCAGCGGGAGGGCCCCCAATGAGCAGTTCTTC. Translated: CASSLTSGRAPNEQFF.

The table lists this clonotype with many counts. The CDR3 nucleotides are TGTGCCACGGAGGAGCCTAGCGGGAGCGTCGGGGAGCTGTTTTTT. Encoded protein: CATEEPSGSVGELFF. This chain uses TRBV15 with TRBJ2-2, with 10 bases aligning to TRBD2. Trimming removed 9 bases from V and 7 bases from J; junction bases left unmatched: 11. CDR1 and CDR2 (germline): LNHNV, YYDKDF (reference sequence). The CDR3 totals 15 residues.

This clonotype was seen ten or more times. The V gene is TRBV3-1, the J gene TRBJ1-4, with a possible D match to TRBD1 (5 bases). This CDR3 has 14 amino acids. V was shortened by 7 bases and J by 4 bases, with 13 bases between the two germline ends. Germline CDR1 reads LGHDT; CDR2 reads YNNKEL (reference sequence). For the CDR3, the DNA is TGTGCCAGCACCCAGCGGGGCGTTAATGAAAAACTGTTTTTT. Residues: CASTQRGVNEKLFF.

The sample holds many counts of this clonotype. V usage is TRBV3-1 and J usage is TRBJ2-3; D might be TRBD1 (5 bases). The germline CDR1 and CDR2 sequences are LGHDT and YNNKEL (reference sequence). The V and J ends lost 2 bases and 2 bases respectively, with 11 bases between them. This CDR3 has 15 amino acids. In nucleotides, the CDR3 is TGTGCCAGCAGCCAACTAACAGGAGTCACAGATACGCAGTATTTT. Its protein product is CASSQLTGVTDTQYF.